Shown below are 2 T cell receptor beta chains from a single sample sequenced in a study of control samples from healthy donors and cancer patients. Profiled with immunoSEQ multiplex PCR; TCRdb holds only in-frame clones, not every one. The sample lists about 120,000 clones; 70% to 90% were seen once. Sequenced sample: blood. These receptors originate from a man in his forties in good health.

The rearrangement links TRBV7-6 to TRBJ2-2; 8 bases line up with TRBD2. Looked up from germline, CDR1 is SGHVS and CDR2 is FNYEAQ. The CDR3 contains 18 residues. V lost 1 base, J lost 4 bases, and 11 bases stayed unmatched. Written as DNA, the CDR3 is TGTGCCAGCAGCTTAGTACTAGCGGAAAGCGCGGGCACCGGGGAGCTGTTTTTT. It specifies CASSLVLAESAGTGELFF.

The J gene is TRBJ2-7, the V gene TRBV10-3, with TRBD1 identical over 9 bases. This CDR3 is built from 14 residues. Germline-derived CDR1 and CDR2 are ENHRY and SYGVKD. V gave up 7 bases and J gave up 5 bases; unmatched junction bases: 9. In DNA, the CDR3 is TGTGCCATCAACTCGCCGGGACAGGGCAACGAGCAGTACTTC. Translating gives CAINSPGQGNEQYF.